This TCR beta chain comes out of a study of early stage breast cancer tumors. Study in general: Each sample averaged approximately 10-fold read coverage. Study-level results: Functional markers like CD4, CD8 and FOXP3 were missed in bulk sequencing.

Blood replicates held 0.5 ug DNA, tumor or normal breast about 1.5 ug, two each. The repertoire was sequenced with immunoSEQ multiplex PCR; TCRdb's copy has only in-frame clones and lacks some. Of over 13,000 clones listed, 75% to 85% were seen once; the top ten hold approximately 7.6%. The V gene lost 0 bases and the J gene lost 4 bases, with 10 bases spanning the gap. The CDR3 extends over 15 amino acids. Germline CDR1 and CDR2: MGHRA and YSYEKL. On this clone: The antigen remains unidentified.

This normal breast sample came from a site roughly 2-4 cm away from the tumor. The source of this sequence is a person aged 45-60 years with breast cancer. The specimen sequenced was normal breast tissue next to the tumor. This rearrangement joins TRBV4-1 to TRBJ1-3; D gene ambiguous. CDR3 protein: CASSQDIGSGNTIYF. The CDR3 nucleotides are TGCGCCAGCAGCCAAGATATTGGTTCCGGAAACACCATATATTTT.